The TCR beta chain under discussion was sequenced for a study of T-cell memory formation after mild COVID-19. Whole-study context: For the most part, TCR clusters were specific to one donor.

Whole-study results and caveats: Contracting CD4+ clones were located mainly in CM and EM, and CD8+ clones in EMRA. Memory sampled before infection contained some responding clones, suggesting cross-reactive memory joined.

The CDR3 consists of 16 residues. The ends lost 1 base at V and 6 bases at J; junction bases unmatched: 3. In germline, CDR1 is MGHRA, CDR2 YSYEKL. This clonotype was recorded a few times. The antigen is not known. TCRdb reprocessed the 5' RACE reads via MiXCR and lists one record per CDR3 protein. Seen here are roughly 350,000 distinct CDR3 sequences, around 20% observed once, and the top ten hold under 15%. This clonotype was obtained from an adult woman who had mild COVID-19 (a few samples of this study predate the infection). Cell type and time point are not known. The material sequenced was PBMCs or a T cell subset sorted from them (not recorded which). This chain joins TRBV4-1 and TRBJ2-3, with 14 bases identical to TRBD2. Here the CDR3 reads CASSQGTSGGWDTQYF. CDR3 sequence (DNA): TGCGCCAGCAGCCAAGGGACTAGCGGGGGGTGGGATACGCAGTATTTT.